Following are 10 T cell receptor beta chains from one sample sequenced in a study of shared clonotypes between healthy human individuals. Libraries were prepared by immunoSEQ multiplex PCR; TCRdb keeps only in-frame clonotypes and omits some of them. The table lists around 2,000,000 clones, 85% to 95% of them singletons. Material for sequencing was naive CD4+ T cells sorted from blood. Subset specified: CD45RA+ positively selected. The receptors come from a man between 18 and 29 years old in good health.

The chain carries TRBV6-1 and TRBJ2-2; 8 positions match TRBD2. The CDR3 consists of 14 residues. Losses at the gene ends were 7 bases for V and 4 bases for J; bases not matched to a gene: 5. The germline CDR1 and CDR2 sequences are MNHNS and SASEGT. CDR3 amino acids: CASNRAGGTGELFF. The CDR3 DNA reads TGTGCCAGCAACAGGGCGGGGGGCACCGGGGAGCTGTTTTTT.

In its sample, this clone was seen once. V is TRBV25-1 and J is TRBJ2-2, with TRBD2 as a possible D gene (6 bases). Trimming cost V 6 bases and J 3 bases, with 8 bases left between them. Germline V gene lookup returns CDR1 MGHDK and CDR2 SYGVNS. This CDR3 has 13 residues. CDR3 amino acids: CASREGYTGELFF. In DNA, the CDR3 is TGTGCCAGCAGGGAGGGATACACCGGGGAGCTGTTTTTT. Using reference TRBV25-1 and TRBJ2-2 for the parts outside the CDR3, the full variable domain is EADIYQTPRYLVIGTGKKITLECSQTMGHDKMYWYQQDPGMELHLIHYSYGVNSTEKGDLSSESTVSRIRTEHFPLTLESARPSHTSQYLCASREGYTGELFFGEGSRLTVL.

This clone was seen just once. The genes are TRBV5-4 and TRBJ1-6; 11 bases match TRBD1. This CDR3 comprises 15 residues. The germline V gene has CDR1 SGHNT and CDR2 YYREEE (reference sequence). Germline trimming cut 3 bases from V and 10 bases from J; bases unmatched to any gene: 6. The CDR3 reads CASSSRTGGPSPLHF. CDR3 DNA: TGTGCCAGCAGCTCCCGGACAGGGGGCCCCTCACCCCTCCACTTT.

This sequence joins TRBV14 and TRBJ2-6, with a weak D call TRBD1 (5 bases). Per the germline V gene, CDR1 is SGHDN and CDR2 is FVKESK. The CDR3 is 16 residues long. V lost 1 base, J lost 0 bases, and 7 bases lay in between. The CDR3 DNA follows: TGTGCCAGCAGCCAAGGACAGCACTCTGGGGCCAACGTCCTGACTTTC. Translating gives CASSQGQHSGANVLTF.

The chain uses TRBV30 and TRBJ2-7; TRBD1 is a possible D gene (6 bases). This CDR3 comprises 12 residues. With 3 bases removed from V and 13 bases from J, the gap between germline ends came to 19 bases. From germline, CDR1 is GTSNPN and CDR2 SVGIG (reference sequence). CDR3: CAWSPGVGRGYF. DNA for the CDR3: TGTGCCTGGAGCCCAGGGGTGGGCCGGGGATACTTC.

This clone was seen only once. CDR3 bases: TGCGCCAGCAGCCAAGAGGGTGGGACGCTCTATGGCTACACCTTC. Residues: CASSQEGGTLYGYTF. The rearrangement links TRBV4-1 to TRBJ1-2, with D perhaps TRBD1 (5 bases). The V gene's germline CDR1 is MGHRA and CDR2 YSYEKL. V was shortened by 0 bases and J by 4 bases, with 12 bases between the two germline ends. The CDR3 length is 15 residues.

V is TRBV7-2 and J is TRBJ2-7, with 14 bases aligning to TRBD2. V dropped 4 bases and J dropped 3; count of bases not matched to a gene: 5. CDR1 is SGHTA and CDR2 is FQGNSA in the germline V gene. The CDR3 length is 16 residues. Here the CDR3 DNA reads TGTGCCAGCAGCTCCAAAGGACTAGCGGGGGGCTACGAGCAGTACTTC. It is translated as CASSSKGLAGGYEQYF.

V gene TRBV14 combines with J gene TRBJ1-2; D is undetermined. The CDR3 covers 12 residues. The V gene lost 3 bases and the J gene lost 11 bases, with 13 bases spanning the gap. CDR1 SGHDN and CDR2 FVKESK come from the germline V gene. The CDR3 protein is CASSQEPPRYTF. The DNA for the CDR3 is TGTGCCAGCAGCCAGGAACCGCCTCGTTACACCTTC. The full variable domain, with the rest looked up from reference TRBV14 and TRBJ1-2, is EAGVTQFPSHSVIEKGQTVTLRCDPISGHDNLYWYRRVMGKEIKFLLHFVKESKQDESGMPNNRFLAERTGGTYSTLKVQPAELEDSGVYFCASSQEPPRYTFGSGTRLTVV.

The chain is built from TRBV28 and TRBJ2-7; 7 bases line up with TRBD1. The CDR3 has 17 amino acids. Germline V gives CDR1 MDHEN, CDR2 SYDVKM. The trim removed 2 bases at V and 3 bases at J, leaving 13 bases unmatched. CDR3 DNA sequence: TGTGCCAGCAGTTTAGTGCGAGGGGGCGGAGTCCGCTACGAGCAGTACTTC. Its translation: CASSLVRGGGVRYEQYF.

This sequence joins TRBV7-9 and TRBJ2-5, with TRBD2 as a possible D gene (5 bases). Trimming removed 3 bases from V and 0 bases from J, with 8 bases in between. CDR3 length: 14 residues. Per the germline V gene, CDR1 is SEHNR and CDR2 is FQNEAQ (reference sequence). The CDR3 DNA reads as TGTGCCAGCAGCTTGGACTCGTACCAAGAGACCCAGTACTTC. Amino acids: CASSLDSYQETQYF.